This is a list of T cell receptor beta chains from one sample in a study of T cells in Graves' hyperthyroidism and ophthalmopathy. MiXCR was run by TCRdb on the multiplex PCR reads, yielding one entry per CDR3 protein. The sample yields approximately 700,000 distinct CDR3 sequences, 45% seen once. What was sequenced was peripheral blood or thyroid tissue (not recorded which). The receptors come from an adult man with Graves' disease, either hyperthyroidism or ophthalmopathy (not recorded which). Each CDR3 is given with its conserved first and last residue. A D gene is named only where the DNA matches it firmly. Size is omitted from some rows. Given values are once, few, many or a class for expanded clones.

clone size,J gene,V gene,D gene,CDR3 protein,CDR3 DNA
-,TRBJ1-4,TRBV7-2,TRBD1,CASSLAGTGSDGDEKLFF,TGTGCCAGCAGCTTAGCCGGGACAGGGTCGGACGGGGATGAAAAACTGTTTTTT
-,TRBJ2-5,TRBV29-1,TRBD2,CSYSGSEETQYF,TGCAGCTATAGCGGGAGTGAAGAGACCCAGTACTTC
once,TRBJ1-6,TRBV2,-,CASSEPSDGDNSPLHF,TGTGCCAGCAGTGAGCCATCGGACGGGGATAATTCACCCCTCCACTTT
-,TRBJ1-5,TRBV29-1,-,CSARVQGTQPQHF,TGCAGCGCCCGAGTACAGGGCACTCAGCCCCAGCATTTT
many,TRBJ1-1,TRBV29-1,-,CSVVPAPYTEAFF,TGCAGCGTTGTCCCGGCGCCGTACACTGAAGCTTTCTTT
-,TRBJ2-7,TRBV9,TRBD2,CASSQDLSGRAEYEQYF,TGTGCCAGCAGCCAAGACTTAAGCGGGAGGGCCGAGTACGAGCAGTACTTC
-,TRBJ1-4,TRBV25-1,-,CASTYTGTQNEKLFF,TGTGCCAGCACGTATACCGGGACGCAAAATGAAAAACTGTTTTTT
-,TRBJ2-7,TRBV9,-,CASSYGHPYEQYF,TGTGCCAGCAGTTATGGACACCCCTACGAGCAGTACTTC
many,TRBJ1-5,TRBV2,TRBD1,CASRDRGSNQPQHF,TGTGCCAGCAGAGACAGGGGAAGCAATCAGCCCCAGCATTTT
many,TRBJ2-7,TRBV10-3,-,CAISISASDYEQYF,TGTGCCATCAGTATTTCGGCGTCCGACTACGAGCAGTACTTC
many,TRBJ2-7,TRBV7-8,-,CASSLAGTWISYEQYF,TGTGCCAGCAGCTTAGCTGGCACCTGGATCTCCTACGAGCAGTACTTC
few,TRBJ1-1,TRBV2,-,CASRASTVMNTEAFF,TGTGCCAGCAGGGCTTCGACGGTTATGAACACTGAAGCTTTCTTT
-,TRBJ1-5,TRBV10-3,-,CAISEDRSSNQPQHF,TGTGCCATCAGTGAAGACAGGTCGAGCAATCAGCCCCAGCATTTT
-,TRBJ1-4,TRBV5-5,TRBD1,CASSLEWDSTTTNEKLFF,TGTGCCAGCAGCTTGGAGTGGGACAGTACTACAACTAATGAAAAACTGTTTTTT
-,TRBJ2-7,TRBV20-1,TRBD2,CSAAGTSGRTDEQYF,TGCAGTGCGGCCGGGACTAGCGGGAGGACGGACGAGCAGTACTTC
many,TRBJ1-2,TRBV14,-,CASSQGIANYGYTF,TGTGCCAGCAGCCAAGGCATCGCGAACTATGGCTACACCTTC
few,TRBJ2-5,TRBV13,TRBD1,CASSYRDRAQETQYF,TGTGCCAGCAGCTACCGAGACAGGGCACAAGAGACCCAGTACTTC
many,TRBJ2-6,TRBV7-8,-,CASSLEGNSGANVLTF,TGTGCCAGCAGCTTAGAGGGGAACTCTGGGGCCAACGTCCTGACTTTC
few,TRBJ1-1,TRBV27,-,CASSFAGQSTEAFF,TGTGCCAGCAGTTTCGCAGGGCAATCCACTGAAGCTTTCTTT
-,TRBJ2-7,TRBV5-1,TRBD1,CASSLGGTVNSYEQYF,TGCGCCAGCAGCTTGGGAGGGACAGTGAATTCCTACGAGCAGTACTTC
-,TRBJ1-5,TRBV2,-,CASSENSDQPQHF,TGTGCCAGCAGTGAAAATAGCGATCAGCCCCAGCATTTT
few,TRBJ2-7,TRBV7-2,-,CASSPPVDSYEQYF,TGTGCCAGCTCACCACCGGTGGACAGCTACGAGCAGTACTTC
-,TRBJ1-2,TRBV7-8,-,CASSQEGSYYGYTF,TGTGCCAGCAGCCAAGAAGGGAGCTACTATGGCTACACCTTC
few,TRBJ2-5,TRBV7-9,TRBD1,CASSLNPGTGEETQYF,TGTGCCAGCAGCCTCAACCCCGGGACAGGGGAAGAGACCCAGTACTTC
-,TRBJ2-6,TRBV9,-,CASSVDGDVLTF,TGTGCCAGCAGCGTAGACGGGGACGTCCTGACTTTC
-,TRBJ1-1,TRBV29-1,TRBD1,CSVEEGQGAFLNTEAFF,TGCAGCGTTGAAGAGGGACAGGGGGCTTTTTTGAACACTGAAGCTTTCTTT
-,TRBJ1-4,TRBV14,-,CASRATNEKLFF,TGTGCCAGCCGGGCAACTAATGAAAAACTGTTTTTT
few,TRBJ1-1,TRBV7-9,-,CASRSISVIAEAFF,TGTGCCAGCAGGTCTATATCTGTAATCGCTGAAGCTTTCTTT
-,TRBJ1-3,TRBV7-2,TRBD1,CASSSDRGLGNTIYF,TGTGCCAGCAGCTCTGACAGGGGGCTTGGAAACACCATATATTTT
-,TRBJ2-7,TRBV10-3,-,CASSEARQFKDYEQYF,TGTGCCAGCAGTGAGGCCAGACAATTTAAGGACTACGAGCAGTACTTC
-,TRBJ2-7,TRBV25-1,TRBD2,CAISQTSGYYEQYF,TGTGCCATCAGTCAGACTAGCGGGTACTACGAGCAGTACTTC
-,TRBJ1-1,TRBV2,TRBD1,CASSRSTGGGDEAFF,TGTGCCAGCAGCCGCTCAACAGGGGGCGGAGATGAAGCTTTCTTT
few,TRBJ2-2,TRBV29-1,-,CSSIGGTGELFF,TGCAGCTCTATCGGGGGCACCGGGGAGCTGTTTTTT
-,TRBJ2-5,TRBV7-9,-,CASSLGGGRQGQYF,TGTGCCAGCAGCTTAGGGGGAGGTCGGCAGGGCCAGTACTTC
-,TRBJ2-7,TRBV7-3,TRBD1,CASSLDPGQGGYEQYF,TGCGCCAGCAGCTTGGATCCCGGACAGGGGGGTTACGAGCAGTACTTC
-,TRBJ1-2,TRBV29-1,-,CSVRDPYGYTF,TGCAGCGTTCGGGACCCCTATGGCTACACCTTC
many,TRBJ1-2,TRBV15,TRBD1,CATSRAGTGNYGYTF,TGTGCCACCAGCAGAGCCGGGACAGGGAACTATGGCTACACCTTC
few,TRBJ1-3,TRBV29-1,-,CSVTGDGNTIYF,TGCAGCGTTACGGGGGATGGAAACACCATATATTTT
-,TRBJ1-1,TRBV5-1,TRBD1,CASSLKGAKNTEAFF,TGCGCCAGCAGCTTGAAGGGGGCGAAGAACACTGAAGCTTTCTTT
-,TRBJ1-3,TRBV7-9,-,CASSAGGDSGNTIYF,TGTGCCAGCAGCGCCGGCGGGGACTCTGGAAACACCATATATTTT
-,TRBJ2-5,TRBV7-2,-,CASSYAMETQYF,TGTGCCAGCAGTTACGCCATGGAGACCCAGTACTTC
-,TRBJ1-5,TRBV20-1,-,CSARDPGTHQPQHF,TGCAGTGCTAGAGATCCCGGGACCCATCAGCCCCAGCATTTT
many,TRBJ1-5,TRBV7-8,-,CASSYRQSQPQHF,TGTGCCAGCAGCTACCGACAGTCCCAGCCCCAGCATTTT
-,TRBJ1-5,TRBV6-5,TRBD1,CASRVGTGPNQPQHF,TGTGCCAGCAGGGTAGGGACAGGCCCTAATCAGCCCCAGCATTTT
many,TRBJ1-5,TRBV2,-,CASSDGAGSNQPQHF,TGTGCCAGCAGTGATGGGGCGGGGAGCAATCAGCCCCAGCATTTT
few,TRBJ2-7,TRBV6-5,-,CASSQDGYEQYF,TGTGCCAGCAGCCAGGACGGCTACGAGCAGTACTTC
few,TRBJ1-2,TRBV20-1,-,CSAAPPLLYGYTF,TGCAGTGCCGCCCCCCCCCTACTCTATGGCTACACCTTC
-,TRBJ2-5,TRBV6-1,-,CASSDPTSTTEETQYF,TGTGCCAGCAGTGACCCGACCTCCACAACGGAAGAGACCCAGTACTTC
once,TRBJ2-7,TRBV7-1,-,CASSSTLGSYEQYF,TGTGCCAGCAGCTCGACATTGGGCTCCTACGAGCAGTACTTC
-,TRBJ1-4,TRBV19,TRBD1,CASSNSGTVVEKLFF,TGTGCCAGTAGTAACTCCGGGACAGTGGTTGAAAAACTGTTTTTT
few,TRBJ1-5,TRBV20-1,-,CSARAIGQGGNQPQHF,TGCAGTGCTAGGGCTATAGGGCAGGGCGGCAATCAGCCCCAGCATTTT
-,TRBJ1-5,TRBV25-1,-,CASKASNQPQHF,TGTGCCAGCAAAGCCAGCAATCAGCCCCAGCATTTT